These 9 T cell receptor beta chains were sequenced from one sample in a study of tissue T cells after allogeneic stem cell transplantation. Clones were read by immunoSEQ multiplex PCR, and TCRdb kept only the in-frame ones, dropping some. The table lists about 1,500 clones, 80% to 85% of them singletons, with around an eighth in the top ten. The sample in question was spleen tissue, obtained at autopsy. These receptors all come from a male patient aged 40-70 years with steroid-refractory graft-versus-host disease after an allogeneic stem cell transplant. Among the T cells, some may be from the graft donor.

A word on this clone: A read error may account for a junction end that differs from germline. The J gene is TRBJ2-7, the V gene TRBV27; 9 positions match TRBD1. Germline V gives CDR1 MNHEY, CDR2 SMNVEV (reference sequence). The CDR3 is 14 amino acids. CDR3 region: CASSISTGGYEQYF. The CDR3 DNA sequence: TGTGCCAGCAGTATATCGACAGGGGGCTACGAGCAGTACTTC.

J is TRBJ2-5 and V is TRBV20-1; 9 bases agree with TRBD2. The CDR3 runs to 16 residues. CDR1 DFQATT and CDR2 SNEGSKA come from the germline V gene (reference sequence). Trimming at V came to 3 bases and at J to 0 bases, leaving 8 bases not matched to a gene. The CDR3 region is CSASAGTSGYQETQYF. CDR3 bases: TGCAGTGCTAGTGCCGGCACTAGCGGGTACCAAGAGACCCAGTACTTC.

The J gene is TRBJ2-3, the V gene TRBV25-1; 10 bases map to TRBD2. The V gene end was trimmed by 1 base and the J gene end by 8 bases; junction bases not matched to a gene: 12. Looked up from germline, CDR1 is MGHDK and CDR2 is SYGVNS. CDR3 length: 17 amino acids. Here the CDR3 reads CASSESSGGTYIGTQYF. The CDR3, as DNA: TGTGCCAGCAGTGAATCTAGCGGGGGAACGTATATAGGTACGCAGTATTTT.

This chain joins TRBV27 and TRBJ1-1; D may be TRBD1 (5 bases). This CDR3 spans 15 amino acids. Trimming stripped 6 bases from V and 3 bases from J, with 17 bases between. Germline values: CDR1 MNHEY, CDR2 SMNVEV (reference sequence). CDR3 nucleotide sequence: TGTGCCAGCAGCTCCGTAGTAGGGACCTACACTGAAGCTTTCTTT. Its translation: CASSSVVGTYTEAFF.

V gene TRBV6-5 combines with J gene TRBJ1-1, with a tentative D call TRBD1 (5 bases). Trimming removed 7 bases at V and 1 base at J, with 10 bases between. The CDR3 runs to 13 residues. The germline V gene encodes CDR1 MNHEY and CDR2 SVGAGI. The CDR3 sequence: CASTLTENTEAFF. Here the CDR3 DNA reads TGTGCCAGCACCCTGACAGAGAACACTGAAGCTTTCTTT.

The CDR3: CASSAWDQETQYF. The CDR3 DNA reads TGTGCCAGCAGCGCCTGGGATCAAGAGACCCAGTACTTC. The chain links TRBV7-2 to TRBJ2-5; no definite D call. The germline V gene encodes CDR1 SGHTA and CDR2 FQGNSA. CDR3 length: 13 amino acids. The germline V and J ends were trimmed by 5 bases and 2 bases, with 9 bases remaining between them.

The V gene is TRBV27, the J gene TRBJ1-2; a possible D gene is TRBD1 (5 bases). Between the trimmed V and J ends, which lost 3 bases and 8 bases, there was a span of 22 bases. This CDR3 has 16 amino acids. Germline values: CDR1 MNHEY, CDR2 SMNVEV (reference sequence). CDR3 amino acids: CASSLEGSALTRGYTF. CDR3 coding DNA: TGTGCCAGCAGTTTGGAGGGGTCCGCACTAACTAGGGGCTACACCTTC.

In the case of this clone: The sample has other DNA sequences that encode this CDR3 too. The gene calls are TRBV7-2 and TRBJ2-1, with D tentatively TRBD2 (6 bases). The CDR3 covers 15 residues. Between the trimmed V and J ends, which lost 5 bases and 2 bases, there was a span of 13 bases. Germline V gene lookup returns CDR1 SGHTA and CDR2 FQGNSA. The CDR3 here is CASSLTTGAYNEQFF. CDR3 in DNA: TGTGCCAGCAGCCTAACTACGGGGGCCTACAATGAGCAGTTCTTC.

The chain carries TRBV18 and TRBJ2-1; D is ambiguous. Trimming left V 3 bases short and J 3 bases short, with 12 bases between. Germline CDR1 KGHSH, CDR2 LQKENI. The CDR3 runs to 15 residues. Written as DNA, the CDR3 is TGTGCCAGCTCACCGGAGAATAACGTCTACAATGAGCAGTTCTTC. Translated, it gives CASSPENNVYNEQFF. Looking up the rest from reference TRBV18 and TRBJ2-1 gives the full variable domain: NAGVMQNPRHLVRRRGQEARLRCSPMKGHSHVYWYRQLPEEGLKFMVYLQKENIIDESGMPKERFSAEFPKEGPSILRIQQVVRGDSAAYFCASSPENNVYNEQFFGPGTRLTVL.